Following are 12 T cell receptor beta chains from one sample sequenced in a study of shared clonotypes between healthy human individuals. Clones were sequenced by immunoSEQ multiplex PCR, and TCRdb holds only the in-frame ones, with some missing. Of roughly 2.5 million clones listed, roughly 92% were seen once; the top ten hold about 0.13%. The sequenced sample consisted of naive CD4+ T cells sorted from blood. The sample's subset: CD45RA+ positively selected. These receptors were collected from a man younger than 30 in good health.

The chain recombines TRBV7-9 with TRBJ1-3, with 8 bases that match TRBD1. This CDR3 has 15 amino acids. The V gene's germline CDR1 is SEHNR and CDR2 FQNEAQ (reference sequence). The trim removed 5 bases at V and 4 bases at J, leaving 7 bases unmatched. This chain's CDR3 is CASSRGQGEGNTIYF. The CDR3 DNA reads as TGTGCCAGCAGCCGAGGACAGGGAGAGGGAAACACCATATATTTT.

The V and J genes are TRBV7-8 and TRBJ2-2, with D possibly TRBD1 on 5 matching bases. This CDR3 is built from 15 residues. Deletions cut 1 base from V and 3 bases from J, with 9 bases between. Per the germline V gene, CDR1 is SGHVS and CDR2 is FQNEAQ. The CDR3 DNA is TGTGCCAGCAGCTTAGTAGGACAAGACACCGGGGAGCTGTTTTTT. Its translation: CASSLVGQDTGELFF.

The chain joins TRBV6-6 to TRBJ2-3, with D perhaps matching TRBD2 (7 bases). The V gene lost 0 bases and the J gene lost 6 bases, with 16 bases spanning the gap. The CDR3 runs to 16 residues. Germline loops: CDR1 MNHNY, CDR2 SVGAGI (reference sequence). CDR3 sequence: CASSYSRGGQGDTQYF. CDR3 coding DNA: TGTGCCAGCAGTTACTCGAGGGGGGGCCAAGGCGATACGCAGTATTTT.

V is TRBV6-5 and J is TRBJ2-7; TRBD1 matches 8 bases. CDR3 length: 13 amino acids. V lost 6 bases, J lost 0 bases, and 1 base stayed unmatched. Germline lookup yields CDR1 MNHEY and CDR2 SVGAGI. The CDR3 protein is CASRDRASYEQYF. The CDR3 DNA is TGTGCCAGCAGGGACAGGGCCTCCTACGAGCAGTACTTC.

This sequence joins TRBV30 and TRBJ2-1; 11 bases align to TRBD1. This CDR3 is built from 14 residues. Germline V gene data show CDR1 as GTSNPN and CDR2 as SVGIG (reference sequence). V lost 3 bases, J lost 4 bases, and 2 bases stayed unmatched. This chain's CDR3 is CAWRGTGGYNEQFF. The DNA of the CDR3 is TGTGCCTGGAGGGGGACAGGGGGGTACAATGAGCAGTTCTTC.

This chain links TRBV10-3 with TRBJ1-1, with 7 bases lining up with TRBD1. The CDR3 is made up of 17 amino acids. The germline CDR1 and CDR2 sequences are ENHRY and SYGVKD. V lost 2 bases, J lost 0 bases, and 9 bases stayed unmatched. The CDR3 DNA reads as TGTGCCATCAGTGAGGCCGGGACAGATCTCATGAACACTGAAGCTTTCTTT. This encodes CAISEAGTDLMNTEAFF.

The V call is TRBV5-4, the J call TRBJ2-2; D is ambiguous. Trimming took off 0 bases at V and 7 bases at J, with 13 bases between the two ends. The V gene's germline CDR1 is SGHNT and CDR2 YYREEE (reference sequence). This CDR3 contains 15 residues. The CDR3 spells CASSLGGLRIGELFF. CDR3 nucleotides: TGTGCCAGCAGCTTGGGTGGGCTCCGGATCGGGGAGCTGTTTTTT.

The V call is TRBV4-1, the J call TRBJ2-2; D ambiguous. Germline V gene lookup returns CDR1 MGHRA and CDR2 YSYEKL. The CDR3 extends over 16 amino acids. V was clipped by 1 base and J by 0 bases, with 9 bases between them. This chain's CDR3 is CASSQAWRSNTGELFF. DNA for the CDR3: TGCGCCAGCAGCCAAGCGTGGAGATCGAACACCGGGGAGCTGTTTTTT.

Concerning this clone: The same CDR3 arises from other DNA sequences in this sample as well. The CDR3: CASSPGQDNSPLHF. The CDR3 nucleotides read TGTGCCAGCTCACCGGGGCAGGATAATTCACCCCTCCACTTT. The chain is built from TRBV18 and TRBJ1-6; TRBD1 might be the D (5 bases). This CDR3 region has 14 residues. CDR1 is KGHSH and CDR2 is LQKENI in the germline V gene. The V end was cut by 3 bases, the J end by 5 bases, with 8 bases between.

This rearrangement joins TRBV7-2 to TRBJ1-1; D not resolved. Germline CDR1 is SGHTA and CDR2 is FQGNSA. V gave up 1 base and J gave up 4 bases, with 13 bases separating them. The CDR3 totals 15 residues. In nucleotides, the CDR3 is TGTGCCAGCAGCTTAGTGACTCTCGAAGGCACTGAAGCTTTCTTT. Protein product: CASSLVTLEGTEAFF.

The V call is TRBV5-5, the J call TRBJ2-7; D may be TRBD1 (5 bases). The CDR3 has 13 residues. Germline-derived CDR1 and CDR2 are SGHKS and YYEKEE (reference sequence). V was trimmed by 1 base and J by 3 bases, leaving 8 bases between them. In DNA, the CDR3 is TGTGCCAGCAGCTTGCCAGGACACTACGAGCAGTACTTC. It codes for CASSLPGHYEQYF.

The CDR3 sequence is CASSVGAVPNEKLFF. DNA of the CDR3: TGTGCCAGCAGCGTAGGGGCGGTTCCTAATGAAAAACTGTTTTTT. This chain connects TRBV9 to TRBJ1-4; no definite D call. The CDR3 length is 15 residues. Germline-derived CDR1 and CDR2 are SGDLS and YYNGEE. The V end was cut by 0 bases, the J end by 3 bases, with 9 bases between.